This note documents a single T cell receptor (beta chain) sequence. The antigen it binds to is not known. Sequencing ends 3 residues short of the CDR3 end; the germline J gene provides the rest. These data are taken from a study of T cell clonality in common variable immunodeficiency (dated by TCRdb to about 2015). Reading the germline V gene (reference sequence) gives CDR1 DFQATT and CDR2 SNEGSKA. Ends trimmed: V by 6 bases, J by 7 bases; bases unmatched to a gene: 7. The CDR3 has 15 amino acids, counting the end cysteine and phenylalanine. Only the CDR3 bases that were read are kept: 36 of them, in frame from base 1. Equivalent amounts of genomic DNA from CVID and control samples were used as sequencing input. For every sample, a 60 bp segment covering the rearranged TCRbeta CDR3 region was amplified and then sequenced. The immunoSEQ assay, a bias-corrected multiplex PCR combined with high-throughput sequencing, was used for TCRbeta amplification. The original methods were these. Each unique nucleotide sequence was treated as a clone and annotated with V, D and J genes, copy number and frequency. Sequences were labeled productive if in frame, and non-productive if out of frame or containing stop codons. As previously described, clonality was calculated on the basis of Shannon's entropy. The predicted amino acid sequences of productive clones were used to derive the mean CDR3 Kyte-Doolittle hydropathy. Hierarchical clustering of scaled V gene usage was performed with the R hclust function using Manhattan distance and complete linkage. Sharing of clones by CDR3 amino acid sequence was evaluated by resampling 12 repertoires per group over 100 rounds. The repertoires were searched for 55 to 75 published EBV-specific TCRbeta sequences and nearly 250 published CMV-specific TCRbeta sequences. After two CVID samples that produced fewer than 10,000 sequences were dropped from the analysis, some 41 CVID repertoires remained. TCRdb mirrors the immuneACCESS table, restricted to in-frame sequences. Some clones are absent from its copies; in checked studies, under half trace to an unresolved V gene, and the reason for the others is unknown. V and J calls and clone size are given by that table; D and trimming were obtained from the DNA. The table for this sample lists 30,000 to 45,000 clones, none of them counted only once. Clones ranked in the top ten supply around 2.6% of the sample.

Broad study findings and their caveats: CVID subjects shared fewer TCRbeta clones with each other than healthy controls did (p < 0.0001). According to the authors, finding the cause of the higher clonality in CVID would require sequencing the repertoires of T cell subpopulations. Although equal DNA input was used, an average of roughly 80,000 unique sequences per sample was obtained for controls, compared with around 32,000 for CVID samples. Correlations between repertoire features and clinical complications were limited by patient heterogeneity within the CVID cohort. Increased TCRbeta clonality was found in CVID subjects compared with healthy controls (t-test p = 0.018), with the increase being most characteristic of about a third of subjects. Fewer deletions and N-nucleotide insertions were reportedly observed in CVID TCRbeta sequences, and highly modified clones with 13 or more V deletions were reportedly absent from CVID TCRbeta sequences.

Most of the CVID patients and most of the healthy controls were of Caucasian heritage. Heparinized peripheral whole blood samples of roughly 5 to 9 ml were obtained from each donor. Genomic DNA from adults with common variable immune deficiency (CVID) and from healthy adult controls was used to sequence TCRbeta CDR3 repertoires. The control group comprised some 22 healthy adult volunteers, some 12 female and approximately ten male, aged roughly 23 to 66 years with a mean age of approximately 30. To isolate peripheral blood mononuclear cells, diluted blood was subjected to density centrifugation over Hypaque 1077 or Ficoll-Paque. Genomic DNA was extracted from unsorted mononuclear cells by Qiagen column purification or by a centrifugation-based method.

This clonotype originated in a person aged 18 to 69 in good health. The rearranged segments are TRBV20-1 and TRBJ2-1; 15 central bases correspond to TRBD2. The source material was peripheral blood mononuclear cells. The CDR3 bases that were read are TGCAGTGCATCGGGACTAGCGGGAGGAGGTAATGAG. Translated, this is CSASGLAGGGNE. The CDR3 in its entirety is CSASGLAGGGNEQFF.